Below are 27 T cell receptor beta chains sequenced from a single sample in a study of technical replicates of blood from a handful of donors. The repertoire was sequenced with immunoSEQ multiplex PCR; TCRdb's copy has only in-frame clones and lacks some. This sample has 50,000 to 70,000 clones, with 88% found just once. Sample: PBMCs. Receptor source: a human donor in good health. Some clones in this sample may be carry-over from other donors' samples.

J is TRBJ1-6 and V is TRBV6-5; unclear D gene. Per germline, CDR1 MNHEY and CDR2 SVGAGI. This CDR3 contains 12 residues. The germline V and J ends were trimmed by 6 bases and 8 bases, with 8 bases remaining between them. The DNA of the CDR3 is TGTGCCAGCAGGGAGTCTTATTCACCCCTCCACTTT. This translates into CASRESYSPLHF.

The chain links TRBV6-1 to TRBJ2-7; 13 nucleotides agree with TRBD2. V trimming: 10 bases; J trimming: 7 bases; junction bases outside the gene matches: 13. In germline, CDR1 is MNHNS, CDR2 SASEGT. The CDR3 is made up of 15 amino acids. This CDR3 reads CATTAGLAGSYEQYF. For the CDR3, the DNA is TGTGCCACCACCGCGGGACTAGCGGGATCTTATGAGCAGTACTTC.

This clone was observed once. The rearrangement links TRBV6-1 to TRBJ2-3; D perhaps matches TRBD1 (6 bases). The germline V and J ends were trimmed by 5 bases and 3 bases, with 12 bases remaining between them. Germline assignment: CDR1 MNHNS and CDR2 SASEGT. The CDR3 consists of 14 residues. The CDR3 region is CASSTGIGTDTQYF. CDR3 nucleotides: TGTGCCAGCAGTACAGGGATTGGGACAGATACGCAGTATTTT.

The rearrangement uses TRBV29-1 and TRBJ2-7, with TRBD1 matching 8 bases. Germline CDR1 reads SQVTM; CDR2 reads ANQGSEA. The CDR3 has 13 amino acids. J gave up 3 bases and V 2 bases, and 3 bases lay outside the gene matches. CDR3 sequence (DNA): TGCAGCGTTGAACAACAGGGGGGCTACGAGCAGTACTTC. This gives the protein CSVEQQGGYEQYF.

The chain is built from TRBV27 and TRBJ2-7; D ambiguous. CDR1 is MNHEY and CDR2 is SMNVEV in the germline V gene (reference sequence). V gave up 2 bases and J gave up 3 bases, with 11 bases separating them. The CDR3 length is 14 residues. Here the CDR3 reads CASSLDSSGYEQYF. For the CDR3, the DNA is TGTGCCAGCAGTTTAGATAGCTCTGGCTACGAGCAGTACTTC.

V is TRBV19 and J is TRBJ2-4; 8 nucleotides line up with TRBD2. The CDR3 loop spans 18 amino acids. Losses at the gene ends were 4 bases for V and 2 bases for J; bases not matched to a gene: 13. Germline V lookup: CDR1 LNHDA, CDR2 SQIVND (reference sequence). The chain's CDR3 is CASSKVGGAFQTKNIQYF. CDR3 DNA sequence: TGTGCCAGTAGTAAGGTCGGGGGGGCCTTTCAGACCAAAAACATTCAGTACTTC.

The chain combines TRBV28 with TRBJ1-1; weak D call: TRBD1 (5 bases). CDR1 is MDHEN and CDR2 is SYDVKM in the germline V gene. V gave up 5 bases and J gave up 6 bases, with 10 bases separating them. This CDR3 region has 12 residues. CDR3 bases: TGTGCCAGCAGTACCAGGGAGGCTGAAGCTTTCTTT. Translated, it gives CASSTREAEAFF.

The V call is TRBV12-1, the J call TRBJ2-1; no DNA check was done on the table's D call, TRBD2. TRBV12-1 is described as a pseudogene. This CDR3 comprises 17 residues. As DNA, the CDR3 is TGTGCCAGCAGCTTTCGCCTAGCGGGAGTATCTTTCAATGAGCAGTTCTTC. Protein sequence: CASSFRLAGVSFNEQFF.

Here the CDR3 DNA reads TGTGCTAGTGGTCCTATAACGGGACAGGGCTACAATGAGCAGTTCTTC. The encoded protein is CASGPITGQGYNEQFF. This sequence joins TRBV12-5 and TRBJ2-1, with TRBD1 identical over 9 bases. Germline CDR1 is LGHNT and CDR2 is FRNRAP. After removal of 5 bases from V and 3 bases from J, the junction contained 8 bases not matched to a gene. This CDR3 region has 16 residues.

The chain links TRBV27 to TRBJ1-5; 9 positions match TRBD1. The CDR3 has 17 amino acids. Germline V gives CDR1 MNHEY, CDR2 SMNVEV (reference sequence). Losses at the gene ends were 2 bases for V and 0 bases for J; bases not matched to a gene: 5. The CDR3 bases are TGTGCCAGCAGTTTAGACGGGACAGGGTATAGCAATCAGCCCCAGCATTTT. Translated, it gives CASSLDGTGYSNQPQHF.

A single count supports this clone. This chain links TRBV7-8 with TRBJ2-2; a possible D gene is TRBD1 (5 bases). Germline CDR1 SGHVS, CDR2 FQNEAQ. V was pared by 6 bases and J by 2 bases, with 16 bases between. This CDR3 has 16 residues. Here the CDR3 reads CASRGWGRNNTGELFF. In DNA form, the CDR3 reads TGTGCCAGCAGGGGGTGGGGCAGGAACAACACCGGGGAGCTGTTTTTT.

The chain has TRBV5-4 and TRBJ1-4; no clear D. V lost 3 bases and J lost 7, with 13 bases in between. Germline V gives CDR1 SGHNT, CDR2 YYREEE (reference sequence). The CDR3 is made up of 14 amino acids. CDR3 region: CASSSRELGEKLFF. CDR3 sequence (DNA): TGTGCCAGCAGCTCCCGGGAGCTCGGTGAAAAACTGTTTTTT. The complete variable domain, with remaining parts taken from reference TRBV5-4 and TRBJ1-4, reads ETGVTQSPTHLIKTRGQQVTLRCSSQSGHNTVSWYQQALGQGPQFIFQYYREEENGRGNFPPRFSGLQFPNYSSELNVNALELDDSALYLCASSSRELGEKLFFGSGTQLSVL.

This sequence joins TRBV6-1 and TRBJ2-1, with D perhaps TRBD1 (6 bases). The CDR3 extends over 15 amino acids. V lost 7 bases and J lost 6, with 19 bases in between. CDR1 is MNHNS and CDR2 is SASEGT in the germline V gene. DNA of the CDR3: TGTGCCAGCACTCAGGGGCTAATCCCCTCCAATGAGCAGTTCTTC. As protein: CASTQGLIPSNEQFF.

The table lists this clone with a count of one. The chain uses TRBV5-4 and TRBJ2-1, with 11 bases fitting TRBD2. Germline-derived CDR1 and CDR2 are SGHNT and YYREEE (reference sequence). The CDR3 is 17 residues long. J gave up 6 bases and V 0 bases, and 8 bases lay outside the gene matches. The CDR3 DNA reads TGTGCCAGCAGCTTGGGATGGGGACTAGCGGCCCCCAATGAGCAGTTCTTC. Protein sequence: CASSLGWGLAAPNEQFF. The variable domain in full, completed from reference TRBV5-4 and TRBJ2-1, reads ETGVTQSPTHLIKTRGQQVTLRCSSQSGHNTVSWYQQALGQGPQFIFQYYREEENGRGNFPPRFSGLQFPNYSSELNVNALELDDSALYLCASSLGWGLAAPNEQFFGPGTRLTVL.

The chain recombines TRBV6-1 with TRBJ1-5; D is unresolved. The V end was cut by 3 bases, the J end by 0 bases, with 9 bases between. CDR1 and CDR2 (germline): MNHNS, SASEGT. The CDR3 loop spans 15 amino acids. CDR3 DNA: TGTGCCAGCAGTGACCCCGGAGGTAGCAATCAGCCCCAGCATTTT. Protein product: CASSDPGGSNQPQHF.

V is TRBV11-1 and J is TRBJ2-2; TRBD2 is a possible D gene (5 bases). Trimming stripped 5 bases from V and 2 bases from J, with 18 bases between. The length of the CDR3 is 17 residues. Germline V gene data show CDR1 as SGHAT and CDR2 as FQDESV (reference sequence). CDR3 bases: TGTGCCAGCAGCCCACGACTTACGGGATCAAACACCGGGGAGCTGTTTTTT. Translation: CASSPRLTGSNTGELFF.

A single count supports this clone. The chain carries TRBV2 and TRBJ1-2; TRBD1 aligns across 8 bases. Per the germline V gene, CDR1 is SNHLY and CDR2 is FYNNEI. V shed 0 bases and J 2 bases; nucleotides not matched to a gene: 8. This CDR3 region has 17 residues. CDR3 loop: CASSEAVVWDRNYGYTF. The DNA for the CDR3 is TGTGCCAGCAGTGAAGCGGTAGTCTGGGACAGGAACTATGGCTACACCTTC.

This clone has more than one count but fewer than ten. The gene calls are TRBV20-1 and TRBJ2-3; TRBD2 matches 7 bases. CDR1 DFQATT and CDR2 SNEGSKA come from the germline V gene (reference sequence). The CDR3 runs to 11 residues. Trimming removed 3 bases from V and 8 bases from J; junction bases left unmatched: 2. The CDR3 nucleotides are TGCAGTGCTAGTGGGGGGGGTACGCAGTATTTT. It specifies CSASGGGTQYF.

V is TRBV28 and J is TRBJ1-1; no firm D call. The CDR3 contains 11 residues. V shed 7 bases and J shed 11 bases, with 14 bases lying between them. Germline-derived CDR1 and CDR2 are MDHEN and SYDVKM. CDR3 protein: CASTIHGRAFF. For the CDR3, the DNA is TGTGCCAGCACCATACATGGCAGGGCTTTCTTT.

The genes are TRBV30 and TRBJ2-1; D may be TRBD1 (5 bases). The germline V and J ends were trimmed by 3 bases and 4 bases, with 22 bases remaining between them. This CDR3 comprises 17 residues. Germline assignment: CDR1 GTSNPN and CDR2 SVGIG (reference sequence). CDR3 DNA: TGTGCCTGGAGAACCCTCTTTCGGAGCAGGGCTTACAATGAGCAGTTCTTC. It translates to CAWRTLFRSRAYNEQFF. Full variable domain (rest looked up from reference TRBV30 and TRBJ2-1): SQTIHQWPATLVQPVGSPLSLECTVEGTSNPNLYWYRQAAGRGLQLLFYSVGIGQISSEVPQNLSASRPQDRQFILSSKKLLLSDSGFYLCAWRTLFRSRAYNEQFFGPGTRLTVL.

V usage is TRBV13 and J usage is TRBJ2-1; D may be TRBD2 (6 bases). Germline V gene data show CDR1 as PRHDT and CDR2 as FYEKMQ (reference sequence). This CDR3 has 15 residues. V lost 5 bases, J lost 6 bases, and 17 bases lay in between. DNA for the CDR3: TGTGCCAGCAGCCCCACCCCGGGGGTTGGCAATGAGCAGTTCTTC. This encodes CASSPTPGVGNEQFF.

This rearrangement joins TRBV2 to TRBJ2-5; D might be TRBD2 (5 bases). CDR3 length: 16 residues. Germline assignment: CDR1 SNHLY and CDR2 FYNNEI. Trimming left V 4 bases short and J 1 base short, with 16 bases between. The CDR3 sequence: CASSGSPGKRQETQYF. DNA for the CDR3: TGTGCCAGCAGTGGGTCCCCGGGAAAGCGCCAAGAGACCCAGTACTTC.

V usage is TRBV25-1 and J usage is TRBJ2-7; possible D gene TRBD1, 6 bases. Germline V gene data show CDR1 as MGHDK and CDR2 as SYGVNS. Trimming removed 6 bases from V and 6 bases from J, with 15 bases in between. The CDR3 contains 13 residues. The CDR3 here is CASSATGTLEQYF. CDR3 DNA sequence: TGTGCCAGCAGCGCCACCGGGACACTCGAGCAGTACTTC.

V gene TRBV7-2 combines with J gene TRBJ2-5; weak D call: TRBD1 (7 bases). Trimming removed 5 bases from V and 2 bases from J, with 21 bases in between. Germline V gene data show CDR1 as SGHTA and CDR2 as FQGNSA. The CDR3 totals 17 residues. CDR3 amino acids: CASSQAVWTGGQETQYF. CDR3 coding DNA: TGTGCCAGCAGCCAGGCAGTCTGGACAGGAGGGCAAGAGACCCAGTACTTC. Full variable domain (missing parts from reference TRBV7-2 and TRBJ2-5): GAGVSQSPSNKVTEKGKDVELRCDPISGHTALYWYRQSLGQGLEFLIYFQGNSAPDKSGLPSDRFSAERTGGSVSTLTIQRTQQEDSAVYLCASSQAVWTGGQETQYFGPGTRLLVL.

The CDR3 reads CASSPQDSYEQYF. CDR3 coding DNA: TGTGCCAGCTCACCTCAGGACTCCTACGAGCAGTACTTC. The chain has TRBV18 and TRBJ2-7; D remains ambiguous. The CDR3 is 13 amino acids. The V end was cut by 3 bases, the J end by 0 bases, with 6 bases between. Germline values: CDR1 KGHSH, CDR2 LQKENI.

The DNA of the CDR3 is TGCGCCAGCAGCCTAGGTCCGGGACAGGGGTTACACGAGCAGTACTTC. The encoded protein is CASSLGPGQGLHEQYF. This sequence joins TRBV4-1 and TRBJ2-7, with 10 positions matching TRBD1. Trimming cost V 4 bases and J 5 bases; bases outside gene matches: 11. Germline V gives CDR1 MGHRA, CDR2 YSYEKL. CDR3 length: 16 amino acids.

The gene calls are TRBV15 and TRBJ1-2; maybe TRBD1 (6 bases). The CDR3 is made up of 16 amino acids. V was pared by 0 bases and J by 3 bases, with 14 bases between. CDR1 and CDR2 (germline): LNHNV, YYDKDF (reference sequence). DNA of the CDR3: TGTGCCACCAGCAGAGATTGGGGGGGCGCCGACTATGGCTACACCTTC. Its translation: CATSRDWGGADYGYTF. Drawing the rest from reference TRBV15 and TRBJ1-2, the complete variable domain is DAMVIQNPRYQVTQFGKPVTLSCSQTLNHNVMYWYQQKSSQAPKLLFHYYDKDFNNEADTPDNFQSRRPNTSFCFLDIRSPGLGDTAMYLCATSRDWGGADYGYTFGSGTRLTVV.